The 20 T cell receptor beta chains reported below all come from one sample, sequenced in a study of blood T cell repertoires in COVID-19. TCRdb's copy holds only in-frame clones and misses some; the assay was immunoSEQ multiplex PCR. The sample consists of about 160,000 clones, about 85% of them appearing once. Sequencing was carried out using peripheral blood. These receptors were collected from a woman aged 55-69 years with active or convalescent COVID-19.

The V gene is TRBV7-2, the J gene TRBJ1-5, with 8 bases aligning to TRBD1. The CDR3 extends over 14 amino acids. Trimming removed 4 bases from V and 6 bases from J; junction bases left unmatched: 5. Germline loops: CDR1 SGHTA, CDR2 FQGNSA. The CDR3 is CASSSGQGGQPQHF. In DNA, the CDR3 is TGTGCCAGCAGCTCTGGACAGGGAGGTCAGCCCCAGCATTTT.

This chain links TRBV2 with TRBJ2-5, with 10 bases that match TRBD1. CDR3 size: 16 residues. Germline trimming cut 4 bases from V and 4 bases from J; bases unmatched to any gene: 9. Germline CDR1 and CDR2: SNHLY and FYNNEI. The DNA of the CDR3 is TGTGCCAGCAGTGGGGGACAGGGGTCAGGTTCAGAGACCCAGTACTTC. It codes for CASSGGQGSGSETQYF.

The gene calls are TRBV5-4 and TRBJ2-3; 14 positions match TRBD2. The J segment lost 5 bases and the V segment lost 4 bases, leaving 0 bases of the junction unmatched. CDR1 is SGHNT and CDR2 is YYREEE in the germline V gene (reference sequence). CDR3 length equals 14 residues. As DNA, the CDR3 is TGTGCCAGCAGCGGACTAGCGGGGGGAGATACGCAGTATTTT. Translated, it gives CASSGLAGGDTQYF.

This chain connects TRBV15 to TRBJ1-3, with D possibly being TRBD1 (6 bases). CDR3 length equals 13 residues. In germline, CDR1 is LNHNV, CDR2 YYDKDF (reference sequence). V dropped 4 bases and J dropped 4 bases, with 8 bases sitting between them. The CDR3: CATSTDRGNTIYF. CDR3 DNA: TGTGCCACCAGCACGGACAGAGGAAACACCATATATTTT.

This chain joins TRBV19 and TRBJ1-5; 7 nucleotides agree with TRBD1. The CDR3 runs 14 residues. V lost 5 bases, J lost 7 bases, and 8 bases stayed unmatched. CDR1 LNHDA and CDR2 SQIVND come from the germline V gene (reference sequence). This chain's CDR3 is CASSRQGGGQPQHF. DNA of the CDR3: TGTGCCAGTAGTCGACAGGGCGGTGGGCAGCCCCAGCATTTT.

This clone was detected only a few times. V is TRBV6-2 or TRBV6-3 and J is TRBJ2-1; 12 nucleotides agree with TRBD2. The V gene's germline CDR1 is MNHEY and CDR2 SVGEGT. V lost 5 bases to trimming and J lost 10 bases; unmatched junction nucleotides: 12. The CDR3 totals 16 residues. The CDR3 spells CASSDPLAGGRGEQFF. The CDR3 DNA is TGTGCCAGCAGTGACCCGCTAGCGGGGGGGCGGGGAGAGCAGTTCTTC.

The V gene is TRBV5-1, the J gene TRBJ2-5, with 8 nucleotides matching TRBD2. After removal of 4 bases from V and 2 bases from J, the junction contained 7 bases not matched to a gene. The CDR3 consists of 15 residues. Per the germline V gene, CDR1 is SGHRS and CDR2 is YFSETQ. CDR3 residues: CASSETGGSQETQYF. DNA of the CDR3: TGCGCCAGCAGCGAAACGGGGGGGTCGCAAGAGACCCAGTACTTC.

The V and J genes are TRBV10-3 and TRBJ2-3; D gene unclear. The CDR3 consists of 13 residues. Germline-derived CDR1 and CDR2 are ENHRY and SYGVKD. Trimming cost V 5 bases and J 2 bases, with 8 bases left between them. CDR3 in amino acids: CAISHSNTDTQYF. The CDR3, as DNA: TGTGCCATCAGTCACTCTAACACAGATACGCAGTATTTT.

The V gene is TRBV3-1 (or the pseudogene TRBV3-2), the J gene TRBJ2-3, with 12 bases lining up with TRBD2. The CDR3 runs 16 residues. V lost 0 bases and J lost 5; bases outside the gene matches: 3. Germline CDR1 and CDR2: LGHDT and YNNKEL (reference sequence). The CDR3 nucleotides are TGTGCCAGCAGCCAAGAGCCGGGACTAGCGGGAGATACGCAGTATTTT. Protein product: CASSQEPGLAGDTQYF.

A single count supports this clone. V gene TRBV5-1 combines with J gene TRBJ1-1, with D perhaps TRBD1 (6 bases). The germline V gene encodes CDR1 SGHRS and CDR2 YFSETQ. The CDR3 spans 14 residues. V lost 3 bases to trimming and J lost 5 bases, with 14 bases between them. Here the CDR3 DNA reads TGCGCCAGCAGCTCGCAGGGAGGGGGTACTGAAGCTTTCTTT. Its protein is CASSSQGGGTEAFF.

The chain has TRBV14 and TRBJ2-7; tentative D call: TRBD1 (6 bases). V was pared by 4 bases and J by 0 bases, with 25 bases between. The germline CDR1 and CDR2 sequences are SGHDN and FVKESK. The length of the CDR3 is 19 residues. Here the CDR3 DNA reads TGTGCCAGCAGCCGAAACAGGGTTTTTTATCTCCTGCGCTCCTACGAGCAGTACTTC. Its protein product is CASSRNRVFYLLRSYEQYF.

The chain links TRBV19 to TRBJ2-6; 12 bases match TRBD1. The CDR3 sequence is 17 residues long. V shed 7 bases and J 3 bases; nucleotides not matched to a gene: 7. Germline V gene lookup returns CDR1 LNHDA and CDR2 SQIVND (reference sequence). This CDR3 reads CASMPGTGGLGANVLTF. The CDR3 DNA sequence: TGTGCCAGTATGCCCGGGACAGGGGGCCTTGGGGCCAACGTCCTGACTTTC.

This clone was counted between two and nine times. This sample also contains other DNA sequences that code for the same CDR3. The chain employs TRBV29-1 and TRBJ2-3; D is perhaps TRBD1 (7 bases). There are 12 residues in the CDR3. Trimming left V 4 bases short and J 5 bases short, with 10 bases between. The germline V gene has CDR1 SQVTM and CDR2 ANQGSEA. The CDR3 bases are TGCAGCGTTGGACAGGGAGGAGATACGCAGTATTTT. Translating gives CSVGQGGDTQYF.

The V call is TRBV5-1, the J call TRBJ2-3; a weak D match, TRBD1 (5 bases). The CDR3 covers 15 residues. Trimming took off 0 bases at V and 0 bases at J, with 8 bases between the two ends. Germline V lookup: CDR1 SGHRS, CDR2 YFSETQ. CDR3 sequence: CASSLDRKSTDTQYF. CDR3 DNA sequence: TGCGCCAGCAGCTTGGACAGGAAAAGCACAGATACGCAGTATTTT.

V and J are TRBV5-5 and TRBJ2-1; tentatively, D is TRBD2 (5 bases). V shed 0 bases and J shed 3 bases, with 13 bases lying between them. Per the germline V gene, CDR1 is SGHKS and CDR2 is YYEKEE (reference sequence). The CDR3 loop spans 16 amino acids. CDR3: CASSLVSRGNYNEQFF. The CDR3 nucleotides are TGTGCCAGCAGCTTGGTCAGCCGGGGAAACTACAATGAGCAGTTCTTC.

The chain is built from TRBV5-1 and TRBJ2-3; TRBD2 matches 9 bases. The germline V gene has CDR1 SGHRS and CDR2 YFSETQ. The CDR3 runs to 17 residues. The V segment lost 5 bases and the J segment 2 bases; nucleotides outside the gene matches: 12. CDR3 residues: CASRAMLAGDNTDTQYF. The CDR3 coding sequence is TGCGCCAGCAGGGCGATGTTAGCGGGGGATAACACAGATACGCAGTATTTT.

This clone was seen a handful of times. J is TRBJ1-6 and V is TRBV9; D possibly corresponds to TRBD1 (5 bases). Trimming took 4 bases from V and 6 from J, leaving 14 bases between them. In germline, CDR1 is SGDLS, CDR2 YYNGEE. The CDR3 runs to 15 residues. CDR3 region: CASSTTGGVNSPLHF. CDR3 nucleotide sequence: TGTGCCAGCAGCACTACGGGGGGAGTTAATTCACCCCTCCACTTT.

The chain uses TRBV7-9 and TRBJ1-2; 7 nucleotides agree with TRBD1. CDR3 length: 16 amino acids. CDR1 is SEHNR, CDR2 FQNEAQ, per germline (reference sequence). V lost 0 bases to trimming and J lost 0 bases; unmatched junction nucleotides: 4. The CDR3 here is CASSLAYRGPNYGYTF. The DNA for the CDR3 is TGTGCCAGCAGCTTAGCCTACAGGGGACCTAACTATGGCTACACCTTC.

This sequence joins TRBV4-1 and TRBJ1-1; D not certain. V lost 0 bases and J 7 bases, leaving 12 bases between the germline ends. Germline CDR1 reads MGHRA; CDR2 reads YSYEKL. This CDR3 region has 14 residues. CDR3 sequence reads: CASSQEGGIDEAFF. CDR3 bases: TGCGCCAGCAGCCAAGAGGGAGGTATTGATGAAGCTTTCTTT.

The rearrangement uses TRBV12-5 and TRBJ2-5; D gene ambiguous. Trimming pared 9 bases from V and 5 bases from J, leaving 16 bases between. This CDR3 comprises 13 residues. CDR1 and CDR2 from the germline V gene are LGHNT and FRNRAP. Written as DNA, the CDR3 is TGTGCTAGGCCCGTCCAGGTGGTTGAGACCCAGTACTTC. Protein product: CARPVQVVETQYF.